The 11 T cell receptor beta chains below all came from one sample that was sequenced in a study of blood T cell repertoires in COVID-19. Sequencing was performed with immunoSEQ multiplex PCR; in TCRdb, only in-frame clones are kept and a portion is missing. The profile shows some 250,000 clones, 86% of them singletons. The sample taken for sequencing was peripheral blood. These receptors came from a man aged 80 or over with acute or convalescent COVID-19.

J is TRBJ2-7 and V is TRBV3-1 (or the pseudogene TRBV3-2); D not certain. The V and J ends lost 1 base and 3 bases respectively, with 13 bases between them. The CDR3 has 15 residues. Germline CDR1 is LGHDT and CDR2 is YNNKEL (reference sequence). The DNA for the CDR3 is TGTGCCAGCAGCCAAGGAATGTCAGGCAACTACGAGCAGTACTTC. Translating it yields CASSQGMSGNYEQYF.

The chain couples TRBV19 to TRBJ1-5; D is possibly TRBD1 (5 bases). The V end lost 8 bases, the J end lost 4 bases, and 15 bases lay between the germline ends. Germline values: CDR1 LNHDA, CDR2 SQIVND (reference sequence). The CDR3 consists of 14 residues. The CDR3 region is CASRLGGANQPQHF. The CDR3 DNA reads as TGTGCCAGTCGCCTAGGAGGGGCGAATCAGCCCCAGCATTTT.

The chain uses TRBV7-2 and TRBJ2-1; 9 bases line up with TRBD1. The V gene end was trimmed by 1 base and the J gene end by 6 bases; junction bases not matched to a gene: 7. The CDR3 covers 16 residues. Per the germline V gene, CDR1 is SGHTA and CDR2 is FQGNSA. The CDR3 DNA reads TGTGCCAGCAGCTTAGGTGGGACAGGGCGTGGCAATGAGCAGTTCTTC. This codes for CASSLGGTGRGNEQFF.

The CDR3 region is CASSFRGQGAEKLFF. CDR3 nucleotides: TGTGCCAGCAGTTTCAGAGGACAGGGGGCGGAAAAACTGTTTTTT. This chain connects TRBV28 to TRBJ1-4, with 11 bases matching TRBD1. Germline V gene sequence: CDR1 MDHEN, CDR2 SYDVKM. V shed 3 bases, J shed 8 bases, and the junction held 5 bases outside the gene matches. The length of the CDR3 is 15 residues.

The rearrangement joins TRBV19 to TRBJ2-1, with TRBD1 matching over 10 bases. The CDR3 has 14 residues. The junction had 7 bases not matched to a gene; V was cut back by 5 bases and J by 9 bases. Germline CDR1 LNHDA, CDR2 SQIVND (reference sequence). The CDR3: CASSGRDRGGEQFF. In DNA form, the CDR3 reads TGTGCCAGTAGTGGCCGGGACAGGGGAGGTGAGCAGTTCTTC.

With respect to this clone: This sample also contains other DNA sequences that code for the same CDR3. The V gene is TRBV19, the J gene TRBJ2-1; D might be TRBD1 (5 bases). The length of the CDR3 is 15 residues. Germline loops: CDR1 LNHDA, CDR2 SQIVND (reference sequence). The V end lost 1 base, the J end lost 3 bases, and 10 bases lay between the germline ends. CDR3: CASSIGQGSYNEQFF. DNA for the CDR3: TGTGCCAGTAGTATAGGCCAGGGCAGCTACAATGAGCAGTTCTTC. Looking up the rest from reference TRBV19 and TRBJ2-1 gives the full variable domain: DGGITQSPKYLFRKEGQNVTLSCEQNLNHDAMYWYRQDPGQGLRLIYYSQIVNDFQKGDIAEGYSVSREKKESFPLTVTSAQKNPTAFYLCASSIGQGSYNEQFFGPGTRLTVL.

The chain has TRBV19 and TRBJ1-1, with TRBD1 as a possible D gene (6 bases). Between the trimmed V and J ends, which lost 4 bases and 6 bases, there was a span of 15 bases. CDR3 length: 14 residues. From germline, CDR1 is LNHDA and CDR2 SQIVND (reference sequence). CDR3 nucleotide sequence: TGTGCCAGTAGTACTTACAAGAAGGGGGCTGAAGCTTTCTTT. This encodes CASSTYKKGAEAFF.

The V call is TRBV19, the J call TRBJ2-1; the match to TRBD2 covers 9 bases. The CDR3 spans 15 residues. Germline CDR1 LNHDA, CDR2 SQIVND (reference sequence). V lost 6 bases to trimming and J lost 2 bases; unmatched junction nucleotides: 5. CDR3 nucleotide sequence: TGTGCCAGTAGAACTAGCGGGCCAACCTACAATGAGCAGTTCTTC. Translated, it gives CASRTSGPTYNEQFF.

V usage is TRBV3-1 (or the pseudogene TRBV3-2) and J usage is TRBJ1-1; D ambiguous. Germline CDR1 and CDR2: LGHDT and YNNKEL (reference sequence). The CDR3 totals 15 residues. Trimming shortened V by 1 base and J by 4 bases, and 13 bases separated the two germline ends. The CDR3 reads CASSQGEGRGTEAFF. The DNA for the CDR3 is TGTGCCAGCAGCCAAGGGGAAGGGCGGGGCACTGAAGCTTTCTTT.

The rearrangement joins TRBV28 to TRBJ2-1, with TRBD2 identical over 9 bases. CDR3 length: 16 amino acids. Losses at the gene ends were 5 bases for V and 5 bases for J; bases not matched to a gene: 10. Germline CDR1 reads MDHEN; CDR2 reads SYDVKM. The CDR3 region is CASSLTSGGVNNEQFF. As DNA, the CDR3 is TGTGCCAGCAGTCTGACTAGCGGAGGGGTAAACAATGAGCAGTTCTTC.

The V and J genes are TRBV28 and TRBJ1-1, with unresolved D. The CDR3 runs 15 residues. The V and J ends lost 5 bases and 0 bases respectively, with 13 bases between them. CDR1 is MDHEN, CDR2 SYDVKM, per germline. In DNA form, the CDR3 reads TGTGCCAGCAGTCCCCTGGCGGGTATGAACACTGAAGCTTTCTTT. This translates into CASSPLAGMNTEAFF.